A single sample is the source of the 16 T cell receptor beta chains below, sequenced in a study of technical replicates of blood from a handful of donors (dated by TCRdb to about 2017). The library was made by the immunoSEQ multiplex PCR assay. Held by TCRdb, this immuneACCESS table contains in-frame sequences only and omits some clones. Under half of the omission traces to an unresolved V gene where checked; the cause of the rest is unknown. The sample table holds 83,000 or so clones, of which 90% to 95% were seen once. The biggest ten clones account for 0.25% of the sample. The sequenced sample was T cells isolated from PBMCs. Receptors were obtained from a human donor in good health.

This clone is a singleton in its sample. This chain uses TRBV4-1 with TRBJ2-1; no reliable D call. Trimming stripped 1 base from V and 2 bases from J, with 12 bases between. The germline V gene encodes CDR1 MGHRA and CDR2 YSYEKL. This CDR3 comprises 16 residues. The CDR3 region is CASSQGNFYTYNEQFF. CDR3 bases: TGCGCCAGCAGCCAAGGTAATTTTTACACCTACAATGAGCAGTTCTTC.

J is TRBJ1-1 and V is TRBV5-1; the match to TRBD1 covers 7 bases. This CDR3 is 15 amino acids long. The germline V gene encodes CDR1 SGHRS and CDR2 YFSETQ. The J segment lost 6 bases and the V segment lost 4 bases, leaving 12 bases of the junction unmatched. CDR3 in DNA: TGCGCCAGCAGCGGCCGACAGGGTCCAGAAGCTGAAGCTTTCTTT. This translates into CASSGRQGPEAEAFF.

The rearrangement links TRBV5-1 to TRBJ1-1, with 9 bases fitting TRBD1. CDR1 is SGHRS and CDR2 is YFSETQ in the germline V gene. The CDR3 has 13 amino acids. With V trimmed by 9 bases and J by 1 base, 4 bases remained unmatched. CDR3 nucleotide sequence: TGCGCCACCTCGGGACAGGGGAACACTGAAGCTTTCTTT. This sequence encodes CATSGQGNTEAFF.

The rearrangement links TRBV7-2 to TRBJ2-1; weak D call: TRBD2 (5 bases). The CDR3 extends over 11 amino acids. The germline V gene has CDR1 SGHTA and CDR2 FQGNSA. V lost 8 bases to trimming and J lost 3 bases, with 5 bases between them. CDR3 residues: CASGSYNEQFF. The CDR3 DNA follows: TGTGCCAGCGGGAGCTACAATGAGCAGTTCTTC.

The rearrangement uses TRBV7-9 and TRBJ2-3; D may be TRBD2 (5 bases). Trimming cost V 2 bases and J 3 bases, with 12 bases left between them. CDR1 SEHNR and CDR2 FQNEAQ come from the germline V gene (reference sequence). CDR3 size: 15 residues. The CDR3 coding sequence is TGTGCCAGCAGCTTACGAGGGTCTCCTACAGATACGCAGTATTTT. Residues: CASSLRGSPTDTQYF.

The CDR3 DNA follows: TGTGCCAGCAGCCAAGATCCCTCCGGGACTAGCGGGTTCTGGGAGACCCAGTACTTC. Protein sequence: CASSQDPSGTSGFWETQYF. This chain joins TRBV14 and TRBJ2-5; TRBD2 matches at 12 bases. The J segment lost 5 bases and the V segment lost 0 bases, leaving 13 bases of the junction unmatched. CDR3 length: 19 residues. Per the germline V gene, CDR1 is SGHDN and CDR2 is FVKESK.

There are a few counts of this clone. CDR3 in amino acids: CSVEEAGTGMTFF. CDR3 bases: TGCAGCGTTGAAGAAGCCGGGACAGGGATGACTTTCTTT. The chain employs TRBV29-1 and TRBJ1-1; 9 bases agree with TRBD1. The CDR3 is 13 residues long. CDR1 SQVTM and CDR2 ANQGSEA come from the germline V gene. Trimming cost V 0 bases and J 12 bases; bases outside gene matches: 8. The whole variable domain, filled in from reference TRBV29-1 and TRBJ1-1, reads SAVISQKPSRDICQRGTSLTIQCQVDSQVTMMFWYRQQPGQSLTLIATANQGSEATYESGFVIDKFPISRPNLTFSTLTVSNMSPEDSSIYLCSVEEAGTGMTFFGQGTRLTVV.

The chain recombines TRBV5-6 with TRBJ1-3, with D tentatively TRBD1 (6 bases). V gave up 5 bases and J gave up 2 bases, with 11 bases separating them. The CDR3 totals 14 residues. CDR1 SGHDT and CDR2 YYEEEE come from the germline V gene. CDR3 bases: TGTGCCAGCAGGTCCGACAGGACTGGAAACACCATATATTTT. As protein: CASRSDRTGNTIYF.

This clone was observed once. The chain joins TRBV7-3 to TRBJ2-7, with D possibly being TRBD2 (7 bases). The CDR3 has 18 amino acids. Deletions cut 7 bases from V and 0 bases from J, with 25 bases between. The germline V gene has CDR1 SGHTA and CDR2 FQGTGA. The DNA for the CDR3 is TGTGCCAGCACCCCCCCAAGCAGCGGGGACACTAGCTCCTACGAGCAGTACTTC. It is translated as CASTPPSSGDTSSYEQYF.

V gene TRBV7-9 combines with J gene TRBJ1-2, with D possibly matching TRBD1 (5 bases). The V gene lost 1 base and the J gene lost 5 bases, with 14 bases spanning the gap. Germline CDR1 reads SEHNR; CDR2 reads FQNEAQ (reference sequence). This CDR3 is 15 amino acids long. The CDR3 region is CASSLVGQGWYGYTF. DNA of the CDR3: TGTGCCAGCAGCTTAGTGGGGCAGGGTTGGTATGGCTACACCTTC.

The rearrangement joins TRBV29-1 to TRBJ2-5, with D perhaps matching TRBD1 (6 bases). CDR3 length: 13 residues. Germline loops: CDR1 SQVTM, CDR2 ANQGSEA. V was trimmed by 8 bases and J by 5 bases, leaving 18 bases between them. The CDR3 protein is CSSLQGSGETQYF. The CDR3 coding sequence is TGCAGCTCACTTCAGGGGAGCGGCGAGACCCAGTACTTC.

This clone was counted a few times. This chain connects TRBV9 to TRBJ1-2; TRBD1 agrees at 7 bases. This CDR3 has 14 amino acids. V was pared by 2 bases and J by 4 bases, with 5 bases of the junction left unmatched. Per the germline V gene, CDR1 is SGDLS and CDR2 is YYNGEE. For the CDR3, the DNA is TGTGCCAGCAGCGTCCTACAGGGGCGCTATGGCTACACCTTC. Translation gives CASSVLQGRYGYTF.

The chain couples TRBV15 to TRBJ1-5, with D hard to call. Germline V gene data show CDR1 as LNHNV and CDR2 as YYDKDF (reference sequence). V was pared by 3 bases and J by 3 bases, with 9 bases between. The CDR3 consists of 14 residues. DNA for the CDR3: TGTGCCACCAGCAGCCGGGGTTTCAATCAGCCCCAGCATTTT. Translating it yields CATSSRGFNQPQHF. The whole variable domain, remainder taken from reference TRBV15 and TRBJ1-5, is DAMVIQNPRYQVTQFGKPVTLSCSQTLNHNVMYWYQQKSSQAPKLLFHYYDKDFNNEADTPDNFQSRRPNTSFCFLDIRSPGLGDTAMYLCATSSRGFNQPQHFGDGTRLSIL.

The chain is built from TRBV6-1 and TRBJ2-1; 8 nucleotides line up with TRBD2. Per germline, CDR1 MNHNS and CDR2 SASEGT. V shed 6 bases and J 8 bases; nucleotides not matched to a gene: 12. The CDR3 runs to 15 residues. CDR3 amino acids: CASSAWAGGNYEQFF. In DNA form, the CDR3 reads TGTGCCAGCAGCGCGTGGGCGGGAGGAAACTATGAGCAGTTCTTC.

In its sample, this clone was seen once. V usage is TRBV10-1 and J usage is TRBJ2-5, with D tentatively TRBD2 (6 bases). The CDR3 spans 13 residues. Germline V CDR1 and CDR2: WNHNN, SYGVQD (reference sequence). V was cut by 6 bases and J by 2 bases, with 10 bases left in between. The CDR3 bases are TGCGCCAGCAGCCCTAGCGTACAAGAGACCCAGTACTTC. It translates to CASSPSVQETQYF.

The chain employs TRBV5-1 and TRBJ2-5; 10 bases match TRBD2. Per the germline V gene, CDR1 is SGHRS and CDR2 is YFSETQ. The V gene end was trimmed by 4 bases and the J gene end by 5 bases; junction bases not matched to a gene: 5. CDR3 length equals 14 residues. CDR3 DNA: TGCGCCAGCAGCGATATGACTAGCGGGGAGACCCAGTACTTC. Its protein is CASSDMTSGETQYF.